This T cell receptor (beta chain) was recorded in a study of CD8+ T cells in alopecia areata. Regarding the study as a whole: The study also sequences resident alphabeta T cells of normal skin in scalp samples.

Isolation of CD4+ and CD8+ T cells from PBMCs was achieved by sorting. Sequencing templates came from extracted RNA that was reverse transcribed into cDNA. Data came from immunoSEQ multiplex PCR; TCRdb stores just in-frame clones and leaves some out. The sample has fewer than 250,000 clones, about 53% seen once. This clone is a singleton in its sample. Its target is not known. The TCR originated in a human donor with alopecia areata. This sample comprised CD4+ T cells sorted from blood, obtained at week 0.

The CDR3 sequence is CASSQEGGDRGYEQYF. CDR3 nucleotide sequence: TGTGCCAGCAGCCAAGAAGGCGGGGACAGGGGGTACGAGCAGTACTTC. The rearrangement uses TRBV4-2 and TRBJ2-7; TRBD1 matches 11 bases. CDR3 size: 16 residues. CDR1 and CDR2 from the germline V gene are LGHNA and YNFKEQ. V shed 0 bases, J shed 4 bases, and the junction held 5 bases outside the gene matches.